This T cell receptor beta chain was sequenced in a study of T cell repertoires in cytomegalovirus infection. Study information: Public TCR beta signatures indicated both CMV infection and matching HLA type.

TCRdb redid the calling of the reads with MiXCR, one entry per CDR3 protein. The table has more than 85,000 distinct CDR3 sequences, more than 15% seen once. Trimming took 3 bases from V and 2 from J, leaving 3 bases between them. This CDR3 is 12 amino acids long. Germline V gene sequence: CDR1 SGHDN, CDR2 FVKESK. Of note for this clonotype: The antigen is undetermined.

Overall study findings and caveats: Based on cumulative public TCR beta family frequency, carriers of CMV plus the relevant HLA were identified. Predominance within the ex vivo response was attributable to HLA-C-restricted CMV-specific TCR beta clonotypes.

The gene calls are TRBV14 and TRBJ2-3; D gene uncertain. Input material: PBMCs. This clonotype originated in a human donor in good health (CMV status not recorded). Some clones in this sample may be carry-over from other donors' samples. As DNA, the CDR3 is TGTGCCAGCAGCCATAACACAGATACGCAGTATTTT. Translation gives CASSHNTDTQYF.